These 20 T cell receptor beta chains were sequenced from one sample in a study of T cell responses to AZD1222 COVID-19 vaccine. Measured with immunoSEQ multiplex PCR; TCRdb has only the in-frame clones, and not every one. The profile shows about 150,000 clones, roughly 94% of them singletons. The sequencing used peripheral blood, collected on day 0 of AZD1222 vaccination. These receptors came from an adult in good health.

V usage is TRBV4-2 and J usage is TRBJ2-2; 7 bases line up with TRBD2. Germline lookup yields CDR1 LGHNA and CDR2 YNFKEQ. V shed 1 base and J 2 bases; nucleotides not matched to a gene: 10. CDR3 length: 18 amino acids. The chain's CDR3 is CASSQVTGAGVNTGELFF. The CDR3 DNA reads as TGTGCCAGCAGCCAAGTGACCGGGGCGGGAGTTAACACCGGGGAGCTGTTTTTT.

The chain employs TRBV5-1 and TRBJ2-7; TRBD1 agrees at 8 bases. The CDR3 is 16 residues long. In germline, CDR1 is SGHRS, CDR2 YFSETQ. With V trimmed by 3 bases and J by 7 bases, 15 bases remained unmatched. The CDR3 region has the DNA TGCGCCAGCAGCTGGCGGCCGCGGCAGGGGGCACGGGAGCAGTACGTC. Amino acids: CASSWRPRQGAREQYV.

The chain joins TRBV7-3 to TRBJ2-3, with no clear D. CDR1 is SGHTA and CDR2 is FQGTGA in the germline V gene. The CDR3 spans 15 residues. The V gene lost 0 bases and the J gene lost 0 bases, with 7 bases spanning the gap. The CDR3 here is CASSLTLASTDTQYF. Written as DNA, the CDR3 is TGTGCCAGCAGCTTAACTTTAGCCAGCACAGATACGCAGTATTTT.

This chain connects TRBV6-1 to TRBJ2-1; 15 bases are a match to TRBD2. The CDR3 is 20 residues long. V was pared by 2 bases and J by 6 bases, with 14 bases of the junction left unmatched. CDR1 and CDR2 (germline): MNHNS, SASEGT. The CDR3 nucleotides are TGTGCCAGCAGTGAAAGGGGACTAGCGGGAGGACGTTCTATTTTCAATGAGCAGTTCTTC. Translating it yields CASSERGLAGGRSIFNEQFF.

This rearrangement joins TRBV2 to TRBJ1-1; D might be TRBD1 (5 bases). This CDR3 contains 14 residues. V dropped 7 bases and J dropped 6 bases, with 18 bases sitting between them. Germline V CDR1 and CDR2: SNHLY, FYNNEI. The DNA for the CDR3 is TGTGCCAGCATTCATGGGACGGTTTTGCCTGAAGCTTTCTTT. It codes for CASIHGTVLPEAFF.

This sequence joins TRBV11-2 and TRBJ1-1; D is unclear. Germline CDR1 is SGHAT and CDR2 is FQNNGV. The CDR3 is 16 amino acids. V was clipped by 4 bases and J by 0 bases, with 15 bases between them. The CDR3 DNA reads TGTGCCAGCAGCTCTTTCCGGGGAGGTATGAACACTGAAGCTTTCTTT. Translating gives CASSSFRGGMNTEAFF.

The V call is TRBV7-2, the J call TRBJ2-7; tentative D call: TRBD1 (5 bases). Between the trimmed V and J ends, which lost 3 bases and 3 bases, there was a span of 12 bases. The germline V gene encodes CDR1 SGHTA and CDR2 FQGNSA. The CDR3 spans 14 residues. The CDR3 is CASSLSRANYEQYV. The CDR3 DNA follows: TGTGCCAGCAGCTTGAGCAGGGCAAACTACGAGCAGTACGTC.

This clone was detected many times. The J gene is TRBJ1-2, the V gene TRBV6-5; perhaps TRBD1 as D (6 bases). Germline CDR1 MNHEY, CDR2 SVGAGI. With 6 bases removed from V and 4 bases from J, the gap between germline ends came to 15 bases. This CDR3 has 14 residues. The CDR3 sequence: CASSYGGQSYGYTF. As DNA, the CDR3 is TGTGCCAGCAGCTACGGCGGACAGAGCTATGGCTACACCTTC.

The chain carries TRBV6-5 and TRBJ1-1; no reliable D call. Germline CDR1 is MNHEY and CDR2 is SVGAGI. V was shortened by 5 bases and J by 4 bases, with 11 bases between the two germline ends. This CDR3 is 13 amino acids long. CDR3 sequence reads: CASSPSQATEAFF. As DNA, the CDR3 is TGTGCCAGCAGTCCAAGCCAGGCCACTGAAGCTTTCTTT.

The CDR3 nucleotides read TGTGCCAGCAGCTGGGGACAGGGCAACGGCTACACCTTC. Its translation: CASSWGQGNGYTF. The chain employs TRBV7-8 and TRBJ1-2, with 9 bases lining up with TRBD1. The V gene end was trimmed by 4 bases and the J gene end by 8 bases; junction bases not matched to a gene: 5. CDR1 and CDR2 (germline): SGHVS, FQNEAQ. The length of the CDR3 is 13 residues.

V is TRBV4-3 and J is TRBJ1-5; D unclear. The CDR3 is made up of 16 amino acids. Germline assignment: CDR1 LGHNA and CDR2 YSLEER. Trimming removed 0 bases at V and 0 bases at J, with 9 bases between. CDR3 amino acids: CASSQDPGYSNQPQHF. DNA for the CDR3: TGCGCCAGCAGCCAAGATCCGGGGTATAGCAATCAGCCCCAGCATTTT.

The chain's CDR3 is CASSEVAGAVTGELFF. DNA of the CDR3: TGTGCCAGCAGTGAGGTAGCGGGGGCGGTCACCGGGGAGCTGTTTTTT. This chain uses TRBV2 with TRBJ2-2; 9 bases line up with TRBD2. The V segment lost 3 bases and the J segment 4 bases; nucleotides outside the gene matches: 6. This CDR3 has 16 amino acids. The germline CDR1 and CDR2 sequences are SNHLY and FYNNEI. The whole variable domain, remainder taken from reference TRBV2 and TRBJ2-2, is EPEVTQTPSHQVTQMGQEVILRCVPISNHLYFYWYRQILGQKVEFLVSFYNNEISEKSEIFDDQFSVERPDGSNFTLKIRSTKLEDSAMYFCASSEVAGAVTGELFFGEGSRLTVL.

The chain combines TRBV9 with TRBJ1-1, with no clear D. The CDR3 spans 13 residues. V was clipped by 3 bases and J by 3 bases, with 9 bases between them. CDR1 and CDR2 (germline): SGDLS, YYNGEE. Here the CDR3 reads CASSGAGHTEAFF. The DNA for the CDR3 is TGTGCCAGCAGCGGAGCGGGTCACACTGAAGCTTTCTTT.

DNA of the CDR3: TGTGCCAGCAGCCAGGACAGGGGAAGGGTCACTGAAGCTTTCTTT. Translation: CASSQDRGRVTEAFF. J is TRBJ1-1 and V is TRBV11-2, with 9 bases identical to TRBD1. V was pared by 5 bases and J by 4 bases, with 8 bases of the junction left unmatched. The CDR3 runs to 15 residues. CDR1 SGHAT and CDR2 FQNNGV come from the germline V gene.

The sample holds a few counts of this clone. The V and J genes are TRBV10-3 and TRBJ2-3; no clear D. The ends were cut back, 6 bases at V and 1 base at J, with 14 bases in the middle. The CDR3 runs to 15 residues. Looked up from germline, CDR1 is ENHRY and CDR2 is SYGVKD. CDR3 loop: CAIRQERVGTDTQYF. In nucleotides, the CDR3 is TGTGCCATCAGGCAAGAGAGAGTGGGCACAGATACGCAGTATTTT.

This rearrangement joins TRBV11-3 to TRBJ2-3; D is ambiguous. The CDR3 sequence is 16 residues long. Germline lookup yields CDR1 SGHNT and CDR2 YENEEA. Trimming took off 1 base at V and 5 bases at J, with 16 bases between the two ends. CDR3 in amino acids: CASSLVFPPAGDTQYF. In DNA form, the CDR3 reads TGTGCCAGCAGCTTAGTTTTCCCGCCGGCCGGAGATACGCAGTATTTT. The full variable domain, its missing parts supplied by reference TRBV11-3 and TRBJ2-3, is EAGVVQSPRYKIIEKKQPVAFWCNPISGHNTLYWYLQNLGQGPELLIRYENEEAVDDSQLPKDRFSAERLKGVDSTLKIQPAELGDSAVYLCASSLVFPPAGDTQYFGPGTRLTVL.

J is TRBJ2-7 and V is TRBV12-3 or TRBV12-4; 7 nucleotides align to TRBD1. The length of the CDR3 is 13 residues. Trimming removed 4 bases from V and 0 bases from J; junction bases left unmatched: 0. CDR3 sequence: CASSWDSSYEQYV. The CDR3 region has the DNA TGTGCCAGCAGTTGGGACAGCTCCTACGAGCAGTACGTC.

The rearrangement joins TRBV6-1 to TRBJ1-5; tentatively, D is TRBD1 (6 bases). Germline CDR1 MNHNS, CDR2 SASEGT. Trimming stripped 2 bases from V and 6 bases from J, with 11 bases between. CDR3 size: 14 residues. The CDR3 region is CASSESGAGQPQHF. The CDR3 nucleotides read TGTGCCAGCAGTGAATCAGGGGCAGGTCAGCCCCAGCATTTT.

The rearrangement joins TRBV7-8 to TRBJ2-5; D possibly uses TRBD1 or TRBD2 (5 bases each). This CDR3 comprises 16 residues. Germline-derived CDR1 and CDR2 are SGHVS and FQNEAQ. The V and J ends lost 6 bases and 1 base respectively, with 18 bases between them. DNA for the CDR3: TGTGCCAGCAGTCAAGCATTTGGGGGTCTCCAAGAGACCCAGTACTTC. Protein product: CASSQAFGGLQETQYF.

The chain has TRBV27 and TRBJ1-1; 9 bases map to TRBD1. Per the germline V gene, CDR1 is MNHEY and CDR2 is SMNVEV (reference sequence). The V segment lost 4 bases and the J segment 2 bases; nucleotides outside the gene matches: 2. The CDR3 consists of 14 residues. CDR3 sequence (DNA): TGTGCCAGCAGTTCGGGACAGGGAAACACTGAAGCTTTCTTT. Protein: CASSSGQGNTEAFF.